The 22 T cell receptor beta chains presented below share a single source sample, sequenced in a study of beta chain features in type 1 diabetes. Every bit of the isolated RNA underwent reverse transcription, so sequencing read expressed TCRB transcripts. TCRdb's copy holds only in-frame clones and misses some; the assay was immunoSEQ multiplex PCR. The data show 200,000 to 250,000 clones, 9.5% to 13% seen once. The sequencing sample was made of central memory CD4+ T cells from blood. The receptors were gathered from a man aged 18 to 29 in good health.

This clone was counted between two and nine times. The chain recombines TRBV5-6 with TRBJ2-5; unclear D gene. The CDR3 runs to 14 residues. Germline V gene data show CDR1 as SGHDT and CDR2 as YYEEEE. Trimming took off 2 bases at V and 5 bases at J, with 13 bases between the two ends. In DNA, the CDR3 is TGTGCCAGCAGCTTTATGTCGGGTACTGAGACCCAGTACTTC. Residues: CASSFMSGTETQYF.

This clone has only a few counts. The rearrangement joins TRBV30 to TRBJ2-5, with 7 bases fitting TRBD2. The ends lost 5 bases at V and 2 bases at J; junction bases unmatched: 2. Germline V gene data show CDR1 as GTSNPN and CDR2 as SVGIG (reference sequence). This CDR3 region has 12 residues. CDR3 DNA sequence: TGTGCCTGGGAAGCGGGACAAGAGACCCAGTACTTC. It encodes CAWEAGQETQYF.

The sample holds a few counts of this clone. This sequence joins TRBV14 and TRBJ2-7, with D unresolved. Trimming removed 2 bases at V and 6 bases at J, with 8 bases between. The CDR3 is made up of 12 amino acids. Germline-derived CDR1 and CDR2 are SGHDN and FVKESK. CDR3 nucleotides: TGTGCCAGCAGCCAAAGGATAGGCGAGCAGTACTTC. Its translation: CASSQRIGEQYF.

The CDR3 region has the DNA TGTGCCAGCAGTGAACTCAGATCTAACTATGGCTACACCTTC. Translation gives CASSELRSNYGYTF. The gene calls are TRBV25-1 and TRBJ1-2; D call uncertain. V was shortened by 2 bases and J by 0 bases, with 7 bases between the two germline ends. The V gene's germline CDR1 is MGHDK and CDR2 SYGVNS. The CDR3 contains 14 residues.

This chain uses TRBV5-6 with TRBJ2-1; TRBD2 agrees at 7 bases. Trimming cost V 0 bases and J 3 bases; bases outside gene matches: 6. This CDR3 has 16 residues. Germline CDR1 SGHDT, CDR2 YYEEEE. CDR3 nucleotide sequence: TGTGCCAGCAGCTTGGTTCGAGCGGGATTCTACAATGAGCAGTTCTTC. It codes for CASSLVRAGFYNEQFF.

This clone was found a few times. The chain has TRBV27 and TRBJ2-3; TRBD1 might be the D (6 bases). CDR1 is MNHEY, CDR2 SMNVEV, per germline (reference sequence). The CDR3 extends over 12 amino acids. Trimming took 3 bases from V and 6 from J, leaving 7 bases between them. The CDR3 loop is CASSLTGDTQYF. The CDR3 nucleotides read TGTGCCAGCAGTTTGACAGGCGATACGCAGTATTTT.

CDR3 in amino acids: CASSPSHGETQETQYF. As DNA, the CDR3 is TGTGCCAGCTCACCATCTCATGGAGAGACGCAAGAGACCCAGTACTTC. This chain joins TRBV18 and TRBJ2-5, with D hard to call. The CDR3 has 16 amino acids. V shed 2 bases and J shed 2 bases, with 15 bases lying between them. CDR1 and CDR2 from the germline V gene are KGHSH and LQKENI.

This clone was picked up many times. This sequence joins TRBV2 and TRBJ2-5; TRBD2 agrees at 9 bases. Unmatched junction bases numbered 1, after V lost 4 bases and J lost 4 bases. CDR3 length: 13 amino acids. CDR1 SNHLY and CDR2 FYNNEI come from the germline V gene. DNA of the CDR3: TGTGCCAGCAGTGCGCGGGAGGGAGAGACCCAGTACTTC. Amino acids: CASSAREGETQYF.

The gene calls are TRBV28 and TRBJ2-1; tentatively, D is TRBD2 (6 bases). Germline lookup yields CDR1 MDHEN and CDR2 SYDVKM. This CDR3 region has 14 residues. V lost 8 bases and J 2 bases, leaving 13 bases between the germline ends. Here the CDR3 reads CASAPGSAYNEQFF. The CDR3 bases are TGTGCCAGCGCGCCCGGGAGCGCCTACAATGAGCAGTTCTTC.

CDR3 loop: CASSFGGSNEKLFF. CDR3 bases: TGCGCCAGCAGCTTCGGCGGTTCTAATGAAAAACTGTTTTTT. The chain recombines TRBV5-1 with TRBJ1-4; no definite D call. Trimming cost V 2 bases and J 3 bases, with 8 bases left between them. CDR1 is SGHRS and CDR2 is YFSETQ in the germline V gene. The CDR3 runs 14 residues.

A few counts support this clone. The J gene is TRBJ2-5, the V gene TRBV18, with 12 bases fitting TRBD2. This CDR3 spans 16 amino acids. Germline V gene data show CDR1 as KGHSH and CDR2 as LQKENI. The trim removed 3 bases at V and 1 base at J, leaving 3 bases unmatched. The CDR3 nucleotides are TGTGCCAGCTCACCTAGGACTAGCGGGACCCAAGAGACCCAGTACTTC. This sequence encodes CASSPRTSGTQETQYF.

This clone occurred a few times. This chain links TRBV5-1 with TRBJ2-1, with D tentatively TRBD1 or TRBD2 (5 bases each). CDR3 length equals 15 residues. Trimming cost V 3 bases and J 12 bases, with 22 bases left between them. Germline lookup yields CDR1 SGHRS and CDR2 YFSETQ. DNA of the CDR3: TGCGCCAGCAGCTGGGACCGCAGTGTATACAAGGGGCAGTTCTTC. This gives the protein CASSWDRSVYKGQFF.

For the CDR3, the DNA is TGCAGCGTTGTAGCGGGAGCCGGGGGGGATACGCAGTATTTT. This translates into CSVVAGAGGDTQYF. The chain employs TRBV29-1 and TRBJ2-3; 9 bases are shared with TRBD2. The CDR3 totals 14 residues. The germline V gene encodes CDR1 SQVTM and CDR2 ANQGSEA. The V gene end was trimmed by 4 bases and the J gene end by 6 bases; junction bases not matched to a gene: 8.

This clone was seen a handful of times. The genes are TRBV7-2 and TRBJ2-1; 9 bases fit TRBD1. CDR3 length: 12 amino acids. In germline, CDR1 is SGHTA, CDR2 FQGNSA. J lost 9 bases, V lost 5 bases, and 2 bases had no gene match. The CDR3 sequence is CASSRQGGEQFF. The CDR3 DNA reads TGTGCCAGCAGCAGACAGGGGGGTGAGCAGTTCTTC. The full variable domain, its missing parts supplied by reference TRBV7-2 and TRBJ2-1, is GAGVSQSPSNKVTEKGKDVELRCDPISGHTALYWYRQSLGQGLEFLIYFQGNSAPDKSGLPSDRFSAERTGGSVSTLTIQRTQQEDSAVYLCASSRQGGEQFFGPGTRLTVL.

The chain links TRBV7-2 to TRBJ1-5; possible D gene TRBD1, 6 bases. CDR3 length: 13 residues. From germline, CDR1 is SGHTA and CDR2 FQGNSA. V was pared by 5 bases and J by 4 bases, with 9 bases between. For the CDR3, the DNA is TGTGCCAGCAGCGCCGACAGGAATCAGCCCCAGCATTTT. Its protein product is CASSADRNQPQHF.

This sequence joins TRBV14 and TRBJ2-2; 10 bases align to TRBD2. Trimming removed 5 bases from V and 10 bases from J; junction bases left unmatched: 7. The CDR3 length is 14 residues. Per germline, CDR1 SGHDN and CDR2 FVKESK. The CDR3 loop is CASSAWTSGEELFF. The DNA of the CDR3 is TGTGCCAGCAGCGCGTGGACTAGCGGTGAGGAGCTGTTTTTT.

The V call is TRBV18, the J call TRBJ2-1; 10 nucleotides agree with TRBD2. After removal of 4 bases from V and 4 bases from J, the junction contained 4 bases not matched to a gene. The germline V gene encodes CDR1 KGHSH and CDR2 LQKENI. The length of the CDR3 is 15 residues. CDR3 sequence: CASSQLAGDYNEQFF. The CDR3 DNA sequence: TGTGCCAGCTCACAGCTAGCGGGGGATTACAATGAGCAGTTCTTC.

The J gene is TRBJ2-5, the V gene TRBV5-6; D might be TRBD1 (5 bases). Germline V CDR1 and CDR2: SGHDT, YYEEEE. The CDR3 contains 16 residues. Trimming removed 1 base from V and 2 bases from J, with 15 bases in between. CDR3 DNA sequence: TGTGCCAGCAGCTTGCTGGACCAGGGTGGACAAGAGACCCAGTACTTC. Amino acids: CASSLLDQGGQETQYF.

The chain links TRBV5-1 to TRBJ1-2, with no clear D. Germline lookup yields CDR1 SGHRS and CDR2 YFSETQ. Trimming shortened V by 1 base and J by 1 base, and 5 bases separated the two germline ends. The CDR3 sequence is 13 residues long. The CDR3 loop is CASSLTSNYGYTF. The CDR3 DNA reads TGCGCCAGCAGCTTGACAAGTAACTATGGCTACACCTTC.

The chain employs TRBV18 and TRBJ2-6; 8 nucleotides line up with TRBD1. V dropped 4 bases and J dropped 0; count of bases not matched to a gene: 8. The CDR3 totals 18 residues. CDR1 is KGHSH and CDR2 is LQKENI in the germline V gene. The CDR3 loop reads CASSRQGISSSGANVLTF. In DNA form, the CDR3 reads TGTGCCAGCTCACGACAGGGGATTTCGAGCTCTGGGGCCAACGTCCTGACTTTC. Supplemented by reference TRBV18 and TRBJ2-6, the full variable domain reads NAGVMQNPRHLVRRRGQEARLRCSPMKGHSHVYWYRQLPEEGLKFMVYLQKENIIDESGMPKERFSAEFPKEGPSILRIQQVVRGDSAAYFCASSRQGISSSGANVLTFGAGSRLTVL.

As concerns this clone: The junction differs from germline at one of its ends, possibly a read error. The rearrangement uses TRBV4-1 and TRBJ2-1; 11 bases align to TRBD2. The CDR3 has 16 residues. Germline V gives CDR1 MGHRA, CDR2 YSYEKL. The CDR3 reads CASSHETSGRSSEQFF. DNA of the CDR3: TGTGCCAGCAGCCATGAAACTAGCGGGAGATCTAGTGAGCAGTTCTTC.

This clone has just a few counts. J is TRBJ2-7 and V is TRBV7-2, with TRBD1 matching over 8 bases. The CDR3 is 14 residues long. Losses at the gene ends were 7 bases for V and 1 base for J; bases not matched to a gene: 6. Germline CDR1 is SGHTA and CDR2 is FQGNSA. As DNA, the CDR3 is TGTGCCAGCATCGACCAGGGGGCGTCCTACGAGCAGTACTTC. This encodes CASIDQGASYEQYF.